This T cell receptor (beta chain) was sequenced for a study of T-cell memory formation after mild COVID-19. One entry per CDR3 protein, called by TCRdb with MiXCR from the 5' RACE reads. This table has around 530,000 distinct CDR3 sequences, 20% to 25% appearing once. Germline V CDR1 and CDR2: SGHTA, FQGNSA. Trimming took 3 bases from V and 6 from J, leaving 14 bases between them. The CDR3 consists of 14 residues. The sample was PBMCs or a T cell subset sorted from them (not recorded which). The sequence was obtained from an adult woman who had mild COVID-19 (a few samples of this study predate the infection). Cell type and time point are not known. The chain joins TRBV7-2 to TRBJ1-2, with D perhaps matching TRBD1 (6 bases). The CDR3 loop is CASSFPTGANGYTF. The CDR3 nucleotides read TGTGCCAGCAGCTTCCCGACAGGAGCGAATGGCTACACCTTC.